The 9 T cell receptor beta chains below come from one sample, sequenced in a study of shared clonotypes between healthy human individuals. Libraries were prepared by immunoSEQ multiplex PCR; TCRdb keeps only in-frame clonotypes and omits some of them. The data show over a million clones, with approximately 97% seen just once and roughly 1.2% held by the top ten. Sample: naive CD4+ T cells sorted from blood. Subset described: CD45RA+ positively selected. The receptors were sampled from a man aged 25-45 years in good health.

The V call is TRBV10-3, the J call TRBJ2-7; D perhaps matches TRBD2 (5 bases). The CDR3 extends over 15 amino acids. V lost 3 bases to trimming and J lost 0 bases, with 12 bases between them. Germline lookup yields CDR1 ENHRY and CDR2 SYGVKD. The CDR3 coding sequence is TGTGCCATCAGTGAACCTAGCTATGGCTCCTACGAGCAGTACTTC. Amino acids: CAISEPSYGSYEQYF.

This clone was detected once. This chain links TRBV6-5 with TRBJ2-7; D is unclear. CDR3 length equals 15 residues. Germline V gene data show CDR1 as MNHEY and CDR2 as SVGAGI. Trimming shortened V by 0 bases and J by 4 bases, and 13 bases separated the two germline ends. CDR3 protein: CASSYSLLPGYEQYF. DNA for the CDR3: TGTGCCAGCAGTTACTCGTTACTTCCCGGTTACGAGCAGTACTTC.

J is TRBJ2-1 and V is TRBV10-3; 16 bases match TRBD2. Germline V lookup: CDR1 ENHRY, CDR2 SYGVKD. Trimming took 3 bases from V and 7 from J; bases not matched to a gene: 6. The CDR3 has 17 residues. This CDR3 is CAISDPGLAGGGNEQFF. CDR3 sequence (DNA): TGTGCCATCAGTGACCCGGGACTAGCGGGAGGGGGGAATGAGCAGTTCTTC.

This sequence joins TRBV7-2 and TRBJ2-3, with D unresolved. V shed 2 bases and J shed 1 base, with 7 bases lying between them. The CDR3 is 14 amino acids. Germline CDR1 SGHTA, CDR2 FQGNSA. The CDR3 sequence: CASSLTRGTDTQYF. The CDR3 DNA sequence: TGTGCCAGCAGCTTAACACGAGGCACAGATACGCAGTATTTT.

V usage is TRBV9 and J usage is TRBJ2-1, with D unclear. In germline, CDR1 is SGDLS, CDR2 YYNGEE. V was trimmed by 0 bases and J by 5 bases, leaving 12 bases between them. This CDR3 spans 15 amino acids. The CDR3 nucleotides read TGTGCCAGCAGCGTAGAGATGCGACGAAACAATGAGCAGTTCTTC. It translates to CASSVEMRRNNEQFF. Combining the CDR3 with reference TRBV9 and TRBJ2-1 gives the whole variable domain DSGVTQTPKHLITATGQRVTLRCSPRSGDLSVYWYQQSLDQGLQFLIQYYNGEERAKGNILERFSAQQFPDLHSELNLSSLELGDSALYFCASSVEMRRNNEQFFGPGTRLTVL.

The CDR3 DNA sequence: TGTGCCAGCAGTTACGGGGCCTTACGGTTCTTC. Encoded protein: CASSYGALRFF. The rearrangement uses TRBV28 and TRBJ2-1; D could derive from TRBD1 or TRBD2 (5 bases each). The CDR3 is made up of 11 amino acids. Germline assignment: CDR1 MDHEN and CDR2 SYDVKM. V was trimmed by 4 bases and J by 15 bases, leaving 13 bases between them.

The chain combines TRBV27 with TRBJ2-1; D may be TRBD1 or TRBD2 (5 bases each). CDR3 length: 13 residues. Germline lookup yields CDR1 MNHEY and CDR2 SMNVEV (reference sequence). Between the trimmed V and J ends, which lost 10 bases and 7 bases, there was a span of 17 bases. The CDR3 is CATHRGLKNEQFF. For the CDR3, the DNA is TGTGCCACCCACCGGGGCCTTAAAAATGAGCAGTTCTTC.

The chain carries TRBV4-1 and TRBJ1-5; perhaps TRBD1 as D (6 bases). CDR3 length: 17 amino acids. V was pared by 2 bases and J by 1 base, with 15 bases between. Germline V gene sequence: CDR1 MGHRA, CDR2 YSYEKL. CDR3 sequence (DNA): TGCGCCAGCAGCCAACCCCCAGCGGGGGCGAGCAATCAGCCCCAGCATTTT. Encoded protein: CASSQPPAGASNQPQHF.

Only one count was recorded for this clone. V usage is TRBV5-4 and J usage is TRBJ2-5; 8 positions match TRBD1. From germline, CDR1 is SGHNT and CDR2 YYREEE (reference sequence). The CDR3 totals 14 residues. The ends lost 3 bases at V and 3 bases at J; junction bases unmatched: 4. The CDR3 loop reads CASSSADREETQYF. Written as DNA, the CDR3 is TGTGCCAGCAGCTCGGCGGACAGGGAAGAGACCCAGTACTTC.